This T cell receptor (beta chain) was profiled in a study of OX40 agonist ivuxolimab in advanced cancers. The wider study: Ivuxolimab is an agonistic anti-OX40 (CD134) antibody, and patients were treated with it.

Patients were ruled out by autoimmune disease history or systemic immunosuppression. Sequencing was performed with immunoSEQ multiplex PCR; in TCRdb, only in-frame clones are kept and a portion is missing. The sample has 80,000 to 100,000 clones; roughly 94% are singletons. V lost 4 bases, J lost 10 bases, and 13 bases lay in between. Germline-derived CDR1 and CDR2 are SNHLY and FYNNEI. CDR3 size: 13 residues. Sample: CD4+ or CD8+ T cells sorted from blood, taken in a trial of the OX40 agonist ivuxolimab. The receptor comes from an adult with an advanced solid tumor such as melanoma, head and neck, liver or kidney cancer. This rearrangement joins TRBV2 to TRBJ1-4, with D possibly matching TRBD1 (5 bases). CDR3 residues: CASSGDRRGKLFF. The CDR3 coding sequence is TGTGCCAGCAGTGGGGACCGGAGGGGAAAACTGTTTTTT.